These 24 T cell receptor beta chains were all obtained from the same sample, sequenced in a study of blood T cell repertoires in COVID-19. Clones were sequenced by immunoSEQ multiplex PCR, and TCRdb holds only the in-frame ones, with some missing. This table holds about 530,000 clones, roughly nine tenths found once. The sample taken for sequencing was peripheral blood. The receptors stem from a woman in her 50s with COVID-19, enrolled during active disease.

This clone showed up just once. The rearrangement uses TRBV6-5 and TRBJ1-1; 8 bases agree with TRBD1. V lost 9 bases, J lost 6 bases, and 12 bases stayed unmatched. Germline lookup yields CDR1 MNHEY and CDR2 SVGAGI. The CDR3 spans 14 residues. In DNA form, the CDR3 reads TGTGCCAGTTTCTTCAGGGGGCGGAATCCTGAAGCTTTCTTT. This encodes CASFFRGRNPEAFF.

The chain links TRBV10-3 to TRBJ1-6; possible D gene TRBD1, 5 bases. Per the germline V gene, CDR1 is ENHRY and CDR2 is SYGVKD. Between the trimmed V and J ends, which lost 0 bases and 9 bases, there was a span of 18 bases. The CDR3 loop spans 17 amino acids. CDR3 amino acids: CAISESYSGGGGSPLHF. Written as DNA, the CDR3 is TGTGCCATCAGTGAGTCTTATTCCGGCGGGGGTGGTTCACCCCTCCACTTT.

The chain carries TRBV5-4 and TRBJ2-2, with D tentatively TRBD1 (5 bases). CDR1 and CDR2 from the germline V gene are SGHNT and YYREEE (reference sequence). This CDR3 has 13 amino acids. Trimming stripped 4 bases from V and 6 bases from J, with 10 bases between. CDR3 in amino acids: CASSPQGAGELFF. CDR3 sequence (DNA): TGTGCCAGCAGCCCGCAGGGCGCCGGGGAGCTGTTTTTT. Full variable domain (missing parts from reference TRBV5-4 and TRBJ2-2): ETGVTQSPTHLIKTRGQQVTLRCSSQSGHNTVSWYQQALGQGPQFIFQYYREEENGRGNFPPRFSGLQFPNYSSELNVNALELDDSALYLCASSPQGAGELFFGEGSRLTVL.

Notes on this clone: A read error may produce the germline difference seen at one junction end. The chain links TRBV2 to TRBJ1-5; 8 bases are shared with TRBD1. CDR3 length equals 13 residues. The germline CDR1 and CDR2 sequences are SNHLY and FYNNEI. CDR3: CASTEQGGQPQHF. DNA for the CDR3: TGTGCCAGCACTGAACAGGGGGGACAGCCCCAGCATTTT.

As for this clone: A much larger clone lies a single base off, so this may be a read error. The V and J genes are TRBV7-9 and TRBJ1-2; D ambiguous. Germline assignment: CDR1 SEHNR and CDR2 FQNEAQ (reference sequence). V lost 5 bases and J lost 3, with 4 bases in between. CDR3 length: 11 residues. CDR3 sequence reads: CASSPDYGYTF. The CDR3 region has the DNA TGTGCCAGCAGCCCGGACTATGGCTACACCTTC.

This clone was recorded at least ten times. This CDR3 reads CSASSGRKTDTQYF. The DNA for the CDR3 is TGCAGTGCTAGTAGCGGGAGGAAAACAGATACGCAGTATTTT. This rearrangement joins TRBV20-1 to TRBJ2-3; 10 nucleotides match TRBD2. Germline loops: CDR1 DFQATT, CDR2 SNEGSKA (reference sequence). CDR3 size: 14 residues. V lost 3 bases and J lost 3; bases outside the gene matches: 3.

As for this clone: This sample also contains other DNA sequences that code for the same CDR3. V and J are TRBV2 and TRBJ2-7; D gene uncertain. Trimming removed 3 bases at V and 1 base at J, with 4 bases between. Germline loops: CDR1 SNHLY, CDR2 FYNNEI. The CDR3 consists of 12 residues. CDR3 nucleotides: TGTGCCAGCAGTGACAGTTCCTACGAGCAGTACTTC. Translating gives CASSDSSYEQYF.

Only one count was recorded for this clone. This chain uses TRBV9 with TRBJ2-1; 7 bases fit TRBD1. The CDR3 is made up of 15 amino acids. Trimming took 2 bases from V and 4 from J; bases not matched to a gene: 6. Per the germline V gene, CDR1 is SGDLS and CDR2 is YYNGEE. In DNA, the CDR3 is TGTGCCAGCAGCGTCGGACCCAGGGGGTACAATGAGCAGTTCTTC. Encoded protein: CASSVGPRGYNEQFF.

This chain uses TRBV11-1 with TRBJ1-1; 9 nucleotides match TRBD1. The V gene end was trimmed by 4 bases and the J gene end by 1 base; junction bases not matched to a gene: 4. The germline gives CDR1 SGHAT, CDR2 FQDESV (reference sequence). The CDR3 contains 15 residues. Written as DNA, the CDR3 is TGTGCCAGCAGCTCACGGGACAGGGCGAACACTGAAGCTTTCTTT. Protein product: CASSSRDRANTEAFF.

The chain employs TRBV5-4 and TRBJ1-2, with 7 bases lining up with TRBD1. The CDR3 extends over 15 amino acids. Germline CDR1 SGHNT, CDR2 YYREEE (reference sequence). V shed 4 bases and J 4 bases; nucleotides not matched to a gene: 10. In DNA, the CDR3 is TGTGCCAGCAGCCCCCCCGGGACAGCCGCCTATGGCTACACCTTC. Translating gives CASSPPGTAAYGYTF.

The chain employs TRBV6-1 and TRBJ1-4; D is perhaps TRBD1 (5 bases). Trimming cost V 2 bases and J 5 bases, with 15 bases left between them. Per the germline V gene, CDR1 is MNHNS and CDR2 is SASEGT. This CDR3 has 16 residues. As DNA, the CDR3 is TGTGCCAGCAGTGAAATTATGTGGCAGGGAAATGAAAAACTGTTTTTT. Translated: CASSEIMWQGNEKLFF.

This sequence joins TRBV29-1 and TRBJ2-1; TRBD1 agrees at 8 bases. The junction had 3 bases not matched to a gene; V was cut back by 4 bases and J by 4 bases. The germline gives CDR1 SQVTM, CDR2 ANQGSEA. The CDR3 covers 13 residues. Here the CDR3 DNA reads TGCAGCGTTGGACGACAGGGGTACAATGAGCAGTTCTTC. Protein: CSVGRQGYNEQFF.

This clone was detected only a few times. V and J are TRBV11-2 and TRBJ1-5; 8 bases agree with TRBD1. Germline CDR1 reads SGHAT; CDR2 reads FQNNGV. J was trimmed by 5 bases and V by 2 bases; bases with no gene match: 2. This CDR3 has 14 residues. DNA of the CDR3: TGTGCCAGCAGCTTATCAGGGGGCTATCAGCCCCAGCATTTT. It is translated as CASSLSGGYQPQHF.

The rearrangement links TRBV5-6 to TRBJ1-4; no definite D call. CDR1 is SGHDT, CDR2 YYEEEE, per germline. CDR3 length: 13 residues. The V end was cut by 5 bases, the J end by 4 bases, with 9 bases between. This CDR3 is CASRRGYNEKLFF. CDR3 DNA sequence: TGTGCCAGCAGAAGAGGTTATAATGAAAAACTGTTTTTT. Using reference TRBV5-6 and TRBJ1-4 for the parts outside the CDR3, the full variable domain is DAGVTQSPTHLIKTRGQQVTLRCSPKSGHDTVSWYQQALGQGPQFIFQYYEEEERQRGNFPDRFSGHQFPNYSSELNVNALLLGDSALYLCASRRGYNEKLFFGSGTQLSVL.

This chain joins TRBV27 and TRBJ1-3; no definite D call. Deletions cut 5 bases from V and 4 bases from J, with 15 bases between. CDR3 length equals 15 residues. Germline loops: CDR1 MNHEY, CDR2 SMNVEV (reference sequence). CDR3 protein: CASSPQATPGNTIYF. CDR3 sequence (DNA): TGTGCCAGCAGTCCCCAGGCTACACCGGGAAACACCATATATTTT.

The chain recombines TRBV9 with TRBJ2-3, with a tentative D call TRBD1 (6 bases). Germline CDR1 SGDLS, CDR2 YYNGEE. Deletions cut 4 bases from V and 2 bases from J, with 14 bases between. CDR3 size: 15 residues. Here the CDR3 DNA reads TGTGCCAGCAGCCTTGGAGGACAGAACACAGATACGCAGTATTTT. This translates into CASSLGGQNTDTQYF.

This chain joins TRBV6-5 and TRBJ2-7, with TRBD1 matching over 7 bases. This CDR3 spans 15 amino acids. Germline CDR1 is MNHEY and CDR2 is SVGAGI. The junction had 9 bases not matched to a gene; V was cut back by 6 bases and J by 1 base. In nucleotides, the CDR3 is TGTGCCAGCAGGGTTTACAGGGGACCGTCCTACGAGCAGTACTTC. Its protein product is CASRVYRGPSYEQYF.

The chain couples TRBV5-6 to TRBJ2-3; D gene ambiguous. Germline loops: CDR1 SGHDT, CDR2 YYEEEE. This CDR3 spans 13 amino acids. Trimming took off 4 bases at V and 0 bases at J, with 6 bases between the two ends. CDR3 coding DNA: TGTGCCAGCAGCGCGCCTAGCACAGATACGCAGTATTTT. This codes for CASSAPSTDTQYF. The complete variable domain, with remaining parts taken from reference TRBV5-6 and TRBJ2-3, reads DAGVTQSPTHLIKTRGQQVTLRCSPKSGHDTVSWYQQALGQGPQFIFQYYEEEERQRGNFPDRFSGHQFPNYSSELNVNALLLGDSALYLCASSAPSTDTQYFGPGTRLTVL.

The chain links TRBV5-6 to TRBJ1-2; 8 bases align to TRBD1. The CDR3 has 15 residues. CDR1 and CDR2 from the germline V gene are SGHDT and YYEEEE. J was trimmed by 7 bases and V by 0 bases; bases with no gene match: 8. The CDR3 region is CASSLGGQGQVGYTF. The CDR3 region has the DNA TGTGCCAGCAGCTTGGGCGGACAGGGACAAGTTGGCTACACCTTC.

V and J are TRBV11-2 and TRBJ1-1, with D possibly TRBD1 on 5 matching bases. Germline CDR1 is SGHAT and CDR2 is FQNNGV. The CDR3 is 17 residues long. The germline V and J ends were trimmed by 7 bases and 3 bases, with 24 bases remaining between them. As DNA, the CDR3 is TGTGCCAGCACCGCGGGATCAATGGGGCCCTCGGACACTGAAGCTTTCTTT. Protein sequence: CASTAGSMGPSDTEAFF.

J is TRBJ2-7 and V is TRBV6-5; TRBD2 aligns across 10 bases. CDR1 is MNHEY, CDR2 SVGAGI, per germline. CDR3 length: 14 amino acids. V dropped 8 bases and J dropped 3; count of bases not matched to a gene: 7. CDR3 amino acids: CASAPASGGYEQYF. The DNA for the CDR3 is TGTGCCAGCGCCCCTGCTAGCGGGGGCTACGAGCAGTACTTC.

This clone was counted a few times. V is TRBV5-5 and J is TRBJ1-4, with D possibly matching TRBD1 (6 bases). The germline V and J ends were trimmed by 4 bases and 5 bases, with 15 bases remaining between them. CDR3 size: 15 residues. Per the germline V gene, CDR1 is SGHKS and CDR2 is YYEKEE (reference sequence). CDR3 amino acids: CASSEGHRVNEKLFF. In nucleotides, the CDR3 is TGTGCCAGCAGCGAGGGACATCGGGTAAATGAAAAACTGTTTTTT.

This clone was seen a single time. The chain is built from TRBV11-2 and TRBJ2-1; 8 bases match TRBD1. The J segment lost 0 bases and the V segment lost 1 base, leaving 5 bases of the junction unmatched. Germline loops: CDR1 SGHAT, CDR2 FQNNGV. This CDR3 spans 17 amino acids. The CDR3 bases are TGTGCCAGCAGCTTAGCCCGGGACAGGTACTCCTACAATGAGCAGTTCTTC. This codes for CASSLARDRYSYNEQFF. The variable domain in full, with the rest retrieved from reference TRBV11-2 and TRBJ2-1, is EAGVAQSPRYKIIEKRQSVAFWCNPISGHATLYWYQQILGQGPKLLIQFQNNGVVDDSQLPKDRFSAERLKGVDSTLKIQPAKLEDSAVYLCASSLARDRYSYNEQFFGPGTRLTVL.

This clone is a singleton in its sample. This chain uses TRBV6-6 with TRBJ1-4; 8 bases agree with TRBD1. The CDR3 totals 15 residues. CDR1 and CDR2 (germline): MNHNY, SVGAGI (reference sequence). V was pared by 0 bases and J by 7 bases, with 4 bases of the junction left unmatched. DNA for the CDR3: TGTGCCAGCAGTTACTCGGACAGGGCGGGTGAAAAACTGTTTTTT. It encodes CASSYSDRAGEKLFF.